This TCR beta chain stems from a study of shared clonotypes between healthy human individuals. Regarding the study as a whole: Generation probabilities were higher for clonotypes shared across all four sorted-subset donors than for unshared ones.

J gave up 4 bases and V 7 bases, and 10 bases lay outside the gene matches. The germline gives CDR1 MDHEN, CDR2 SYDVKM. The CDR3 runs to 15 residues. Measured with immunoSEQ multiplex PCR; TCRdb has only the in-frame clones, and not every one. The sample holds roughly 2 million clones, 90% to 97% seen once. Free of recent acute infections or vaccinations, the donors were healthy HIV-negative adults. Notes on this clone: Its antigen is unidentified.

The rearrangement uses TRBV28 and TRBJ2-3; 8 bases fit TRBD2. The source of this sequence is a man between 18 and 29 years old in good health. The source material was naive CD4+ T cells sorted from blood. As to subset: CD45RA+ positively selected. CDR3 amino acids: CASTSGGRRADTQYF. CDR3 in DNA: TGTGCCAGCACTTCGGGGGGGCGAAGGGCAGATACGCAGTATTTT.